The T cell receptor (beta chain) described here comes from a study of shared clonotypes between healthy human individuals. The V gene's germline CDR1 is MDHEN and CDR2 SYDVKM. The CDR3 covers 14 residues. With V trimmed by 6 bases and J by 3 bases, 5 bases remained unmatched. A word on this clone: Its target is unknown.

Study results and limitations: Only blood underwent sampling, and tissue repertoires likely differ. Among non-shared clonotypes, generation probabilities were lower than among those shared by all four donors.

Method: immunoSEQ multiplex PCR; TCRdb's copy keeps in-frame clones and lacks some. The sample shows approximately 640,000 clones, roughly 87% of them seen only once. This clonotype was sampled from a young man in good health. Some clones in this sample may be carry-over from other donors' samples. The chain recombines TRBV28 with TRBJ2-1, with TRBD1 matching 7 bases. Sequenced material: memory CD8+ T cells from PBMCs. The subset denotes: CD45RO+ cells pooled with CCR7-negative TemRA cells. CDR3 protein: CASSPGQIYNEQFF. Written as DNA, the CDR3 is TGTGCCAGCAGCCCGGGACAGATCTACAATGAGCAGTTCTTC.